Below, one T cell receptor (beta chain) is given with its context. Its target is not known. An approximately 130-subject validation cohort, separate from the approximately 720-subject first cohort, supplied the donors. This CDR3 contains 15 residues. Germline CDR1 and CDR2: MRHNA and SNTAGT. J gave up 6 bases and V 3 bases, and 6 bases lay outside the gene matches. Data came from immunoSEQ multiplex PCR; TCRdb stores just in-frame clones and leaves some out. This repertoire shows 150,000 or so clones, about 91% found once; its top ten account for approximately 9.2%. The entry originates in a study of cytomegalovirus exposure and HLA in healthy donors. Study at large: The 120 validation repertoires, a later analysis reported, used the same platform as the 700 or so repertoires from the first cohort. Overall study findings and caveats: There were 150 to 200 TCR beta chains listed as cytomegalovirus-associated.

This chain links TRBV6-4 with TRBJ2-1; 9 positions match TRBD1. This clonotype was sampled from a woman aged 18-29 years in good health and CMV-seropositive. The sequenced sample consisted of PBMCs. CDR3 protein: CASSERTGEGNEQFF. DNA of the CDR3: TGTGCCAGCAGTGAACGGACAGGGGAGGGCAATGAGCAGTTCTTC.